This paragraph reports one T cell receptor (beta chain). The CDR3 has 16 residues. Unmatched junction bases numbered 9, after V lost 4 bases and J lost 7 bases. Germline V gene lookup returns CDR1 MDHEN and CDR2 SYDVKM. Assay used: immunoSEQ multiplex PCR; TCRdb lists only in-frame clones, some missing. The data hold some 67,000 clones, with 85% to 90% observed a single time. This sample is part of a study of blood T cell repertoires in COVID-19. The chain is built from TRBV28 and TRBJ1-4; 10 nucleotides match TRBD1. The TCR originated in a man between 50 and 59 years old with active COVID-19. The sample comprised peripheral blood. This CDR3 reads CASSSPGQGFAEKLFF. Written as DNA, the CDR3 is TGTGCCAGCAGTTCTCCGGGACAGGGGTTTGCTGAAAAACTGTTTTTT.